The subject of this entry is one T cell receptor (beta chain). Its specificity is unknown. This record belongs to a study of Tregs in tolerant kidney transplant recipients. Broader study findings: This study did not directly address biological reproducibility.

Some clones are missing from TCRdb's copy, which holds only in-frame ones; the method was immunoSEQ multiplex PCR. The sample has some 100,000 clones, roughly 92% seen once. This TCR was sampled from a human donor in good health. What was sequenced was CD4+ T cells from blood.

The CDR3: CASSIETGYTEAFF. CDR3 coding DNA: TGTGCCAGTAGTATAGAGACGGGTTACACTGAAGCTTTCTTT. The J gene is TRBJ1-1, the V gene TRBV19; D gene ambiguous. CDR1 and CDR2 from the germline V gene are LNHDA and SQIVND (reference sequence). V dropped 0 bases and J dropped 3 bases, with 8 bases sitting between them. The CDR3 runs to 14 residues. The entire variable domain, with the rest obtained from reference TRBV19 and TRBJ1-1, is as follows: DGGITQSPKYLFRKEGQNVTLSCEQNLNHDAMYWYRQDPGQGLRLIYYSQIVNDFQKGDIAEGYSVSREKKESFPLTVTSAQKNPTAFYLCASSIETGYTEAFFGQGTRLTVV.